Listed here is a single TCR beta chain. This clone has just a few counts. The specificity of this receptor is unknown. Note that gene names and germline sequences for this receptor are mouse ones. Sequencing ends 4 residues short of the CDR3 end; the germline J gene provides the rest. Receptor amplification or capture employed the immunoSEQ multiplex PCR assay. RNA was extracted from all samples and reverse transcribed into cDNA as template for TCR sequencing. First-strand cDNA was synthesized using SuperScript III with a 2:1 mix of oligo-dT and random hexamers. Amplification bias was assessed with a synthetic immune receptor repertoire, and residual bias was removed computationally. Libraries were sequenced on Illumina HiSeq with 60 bp reads covering the CDR3, read from J toward V. Per the original workflow: Raw reads were preprocessed for error removal, and CDR3 was defined according to IMGT conventions as running from the conserved cysteine to phenylalanine. To get clonality, Shannon entropy was normalized by log2 of the number of productive unique TCRs and the result was subtracted from 1. Whether scalp clones were CD4 or CD8 was inferred by matching scalp TCRbeta sequences against CD4 and CD8 repertoires sorted from blood. Here the immuneACCESS table is served through TCRdb, limited to in-frame sequences with V and J called. Missing clones are a known gap in these copies; in checked studies unresolved V genes cover under half, and the rest lacks a known reason. From that table come the V and J calls and clone size; the DNA was used to work out D and trimming. This sample was tabulated with 290,000 or so clones, among which there are no singletons. The ten largest clones capture roughly 1.2% of the sample.

This sample is part of a study of CD8+ T cells in alopecia areata (dated by TCRdb to 2016 to 2018). Looking at the study overall: Skin from C3H/HeJ donors with spontaneous alopecia (6-12 months old) was grafted onto female C3H/HeJ recipients that were about 7-10 weeks old. The study used high-throughput TCRbeta sequencing to examine T cell clonal expansion in alopecia areata, in both the C3H/HeJ mouse model and human patients. Scalp tissue and sorted CD4+ and CD8+ peripheral blood T cells from patchy and totalis/universalis alopecia areata patients and from healthy controls were covered by human TCRbeta sequencing. Scalp clonality was compared across normal scalp (n=4), patchy alopecia areata scalp (n=8), and alopecia totalis/universalis scalp (n=8). RNA was obtained with the PAXgene miRNA kit for fixed scalp, the miRNeasy kit for PBMCs, and the RNeasy kit for mouse skin. Amplification of TCRbeta CDR3 regions was done by immunoSEQ multiplex PCR using 35 Vbeta forward primers and 13 Jbeta reverse primers. Study-level results and caveats: TCR sequences shared between patients were less clear than in mice, possibly partly because of HLA diversity in the patient population. Unlike mouse skin, which is dominated by gammadelta T cells, normal human skin has resident alphabeta T cells that are also sequenced, and this complicates analysis of the scalp TCR repertoire. Higher clonality and more expanded CD8+ clones were observed in lesional scalp than in normal scalp, particularly in alopecia totalis/universalis, a finding suggestive of antigenic drive.

V and J are truncated by 5 bases and 2 bases respectively, leaving an intervening sequence of 12 bases. From the germline V gene, CDR1 is NSHNY and CDR2 is SYGAGN. The CDR3 holds 14 amino acids from the cysteine to the phenylalanine. The DNA covers only part of the CDR3, 30 bases in frame from base 1. Pooled mouse cutaneous lymph node cells were stained for CD4, CD8alpha, NKG2D, NKG2ACE and other markers and were then sorted on a BD Influx. The sequenced sample was CD4+ T cells sorted from a lymph node. The sequence links TRBV13-1 to TRBJ2-5, and perhaps TRBD1 as D gene, on 6 matching bases. The sequence derives from a C3H/HeJ mouse with alopecia areata. The MHC haplotype carried by mice of this strain is H2-k. The CDR3 sequence is CASRTGTIQDTQYF. The DNA read from the CDR3 is TGTGCCAGCAGGACCGGGACAATCCAAGAC.